The entry below describes one TCR beta chain. The sample originates from a study of T cell responses to AZD1222 COVID-19 vaccine. Germline V gene lookup returns CDR1 SGHDT and CDR2 YYEEEE. The length of the CDR3 is 13 residues. V lost 4 bases and J lost 6, with 11 bases in between. TCRdb keeps only in-frame clones here, not all; method: immunoSEQ multiplex PCR. Of under 85,000 clones in the sample, approximately 90% were seen once. The genes are TRBV5-6 and TRBJ1-3, with unresolved D. Sample: peripheral blood, taken 28 days after the second AZD1222 dose. This TCR derives from an adult who received the AZD1222 COVID-19 vaccine. This chain's CDR3 is CASSRTIENTIYF. CDR3 coding DNA: TGTGCCAGCAGCCGCACGATAGAAAACACCATATATTTT.